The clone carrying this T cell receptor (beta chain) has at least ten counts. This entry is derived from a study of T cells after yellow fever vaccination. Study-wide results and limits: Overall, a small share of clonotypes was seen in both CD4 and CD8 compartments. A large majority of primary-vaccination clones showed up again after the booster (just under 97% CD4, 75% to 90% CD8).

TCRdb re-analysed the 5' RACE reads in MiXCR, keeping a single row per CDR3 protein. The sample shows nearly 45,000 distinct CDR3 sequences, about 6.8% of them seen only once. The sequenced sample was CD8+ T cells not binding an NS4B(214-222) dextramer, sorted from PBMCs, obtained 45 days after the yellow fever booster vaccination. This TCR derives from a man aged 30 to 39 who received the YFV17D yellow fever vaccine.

The DNA of the CDR3 is TGTGCCAGCAGCGCGACAGGGGGACCTCAAAACATTCAGTACTTC. This translates into CASSATGGPQNIQYF. The V and J genes are TRBV9 and TRBJ2-4; TRBD1 agrees at 9 bases. CDR3 length equals 15 residues. The germline CDR1 and CDR2 sequences are SGDLS and YYNGEE. V shed 3 bases, J shed 5 bases, and the junction held 6 bases outside the gene matches.